One sample yielded the 24 T cell receptor beta chains listed below, sequenced in a study of OX40 agonist ivuxolimab in advanced cancers. Profiling relied on immunoSEQ multiplex PCR, and the TCRdb table lists in-frame clones only, not all of them. The table includes about 76,000 clones, 70% to 90% detected once. The sample here was CD4+ or CD8+ T cells sorted from blood, taken in a trial of the OX40 agonist ivuxolimab. These receptors were taken from an adult with an advanced solid tumor such as melanoma, head and neck, liver or kidney cancer.

The rearrangement links TRBV11-2 to TRBJ2-2, with TRBD1 matching 11 bases. CDR1 is SGHAT and CDR2 is FQNNGV in the germline V gene. The CDR3 runs to 16 residues. V lost 2 bases and J lost 5; bases outside the gene matches: 4. The CDR3 nucleotides are TGTGCCAGCAGCTTAAGGACAGGGGGCTTGACCGGGGAGCTGTTTTTT. It translates to CASSLRTGGLTGELFF.

This chain uses TRBV28 with TRBJ2-3; D remains ambiguous. CDR1 is MDHEN, CDR2 SYDVKM, per germline. V was cut by 5 bases and J by 5 bases, with 5 bases left in between. CDR3 length: 11 amino acids. The CDR3 DNA follows: TGTGCCAGCAGTCCTAGAGATACGCAGTATTTT. Protein product: CASSPRDTQYF.

This chain uses TRBV15 with TRBJ1-1; D unclear. Germline CDR1 LNHNV, CDR2 YYDKDF (reference sequence). V was shortened by 3 bases and J by 0 bases, with 14 bases between the two germline ends. The CDR3 is made up of 16 amino acids. The CDR3 DNA reads as TGTGCCACCAGCAGCCTCCCGGGGTTCATGAACACTGAAGCTTTCTTT. Protein sequence: CATSSLPGFMNTEAFF.

This clone has a single count. This chain links TRBV18 with TRBJ2-1; possibly TRBD1 for D (5 bases). V was clipped by 2 bases and J by 0 bases, with 14 bases between them. CDR1 is KGHSH, CDR2 LQKENI, per germline. The CDR3 consists of 17 residues. The CDR3 is CASSPKQVAYSYNEQFF. DNA of the CDR3: TGTGCCAGCTCACCAAAACAGGTAGCTTACTCCTACAATGAGCAGTTCTTC.

The rearrangement uses TRBV30 and TRBJ2-2; D perhaps matches TRBD1 (6 bases). Per the germline V gene, CDR1 is GTSNPN and CDR2 is SVGIG (reference sequence). This CDR3 is built from 13 residues. The ends were cut back, 2 bases at V and 7 bases at J, with 11 bases in the middle. CDR3 DNA sequence: TGTGCCTGGAGTCCCTGGACAGTCGGGGAGCTGTTTTTT. Protein product: CAWSPWTVGELFF.

This rearrangement joins TRBV5-4 to TRBJ2-7; TRBD2 matches 9 bases. This CDR3 spans 15 amino acids. The V gene's germline CDR1 is SGHNT and CDR2 YYREEE (reference sequence). With V trimmed by 4 bases and J by 5 bases, 10 bases remained unmatched. The DNA of the CDR3 is TGTGCCAGCAGCCTACTAGGACTAGCGAAGAACGAGCAGTACTTC. It codes for CASSLLGLAKNEQYF. The full variable domain, with the rest looked up from reference TRBV5-4 and TRBJ2-7, is ETGVTQSPTHLIKTRGQQVTLRCSSQSGHNTVSWYQQALGQGPQFIFQYYREEENGRGNFPPRFSGLQFPNYSSELNVNALELDDSALYLCASSLLGLAKNEQYFGPGTRLTVT.

Only a few counts were recorded for this clone. The chain joins TRBV5-1 to TRBJ2-2; D gene unclear. V gave up 5 bases and J gave up 5 bases, with 16 bases separating them. Germline V CDR1 and CDR2: SGHRS, YFSETQ. The CDR3 length is 15 residues. CDR3 loop: CASRLIVQTTGELFF. The CDR3 region has the DNA TGCGCCAGCAGATTGATAGTCCAAACAACCGGGGAGCTGTTTTTT.

V gene TRBV18 combines with J gene TRBJ2-7, with unresolved D. Trimming took 2 bases from V and 0 from J, leaving 5 bases between them. This CDR3 has 13 amino acids. Germline values: CDR1 KGHSH, CDR2 LQKENI. The CDR3 DNA follows: TGTGCCAGCTCACCAGACGGCTCCTACGAGCAGTACTTC. Residues: CASSPDGSYEQYF.

J is TRBJ2-7 and V is TRBV6-5, with 8 positions matching TRBD2. CDR1 MNHEY and CDR2 SVGAGI come from the germline V gene. This CDR3 is built from 14 residues. Trimming took 6 bases from V and 0 from J; bases not matched to a gene: 4. The CDR3 spells CASSLRGASYEQYF. CDR3 nucleotides: TGTGCCAGCAGCCTGCGGGGGGCCTCCTACGAGCAGTACTTC.

This rearrangement joins TRBV9 to TRBJ2-7, with TRBD1 as a possible D gene (5 bases). CDR1 SGDLS and CDR2 YYNGEE come from the germline V gene. V shed 4 bases and J shed 5 bases, with 13 bases lying between them. The CDR3 consists of 13 residues. CDR3 amino acids: CASSPGRANEQYF. The CDR3 DNA sequence: TGTGCCAGCAGCCCGGGCAGGGCCAACGAGCAGTACTTC.

This rearrangement joins TRBV29-1 to TRBJ2-7; possibly TRBD1 or TRBD2 for D (6 bases each). Trimming shortened V by 5 bases and J by 5 bases, and 13 bases separated the two germline ends. CDR3 length equals 12 residues. Germline assignment: CDR1 SQVTM and CDR2 ANQGSEA. This CDR3 is CSVRRGANEQYF. In DNA, the CDR3 is TGCAGCGTTCGTAGGGGGGCCAACGAGCAGTACTTC.

The J gene is TRBJ2-7, the V gene TRBV6-5; a weak D match, TRBD2 (6 bases). Germline CDR1 and CDR2: MNHEY and SVGAGI. The V end lost 6 bases, the J end lost 5 bases, and 14 bases lay between the germline ends. The CDR3 length is 13 residues. In DNA, the CDR3 is TGTGCCAGCAGCCGGGACTCCTTAGACGAGCAGTACTTC. This sequence encodes CASSRDSLDEQYF.

The V gene is TRBV29-1, the J gene TRBJ2-5; D is unclear. Trimming removed 4 bases from V and 5 bases from J, with 5 bases in between. Germline CDR1 and CDR2: SQVTM and ANQGSEA. The CDR3 extends over 10 amino acids. The CDR3 region is CSVGTETQYF. For the CDR3, the DNA is TGCAGCGTTGGCACGGAGACCCAGTACTTC.

This clone was observed a few times. V usage is TRBV1 and J usage is TRBJ2-3; TRBD2, the table's D call, lacks a check against the DNA. TRBV1 is a pseudogene. The CDR3 is 15 residues long. The CDR3 reads CTSSQESGNTDTQYF. CDR3 sequence (DNA): TGCACCAGCAGCCAAGAAAGCGGGAACACAGATACGCAGTATTTT.

This clone was seen only once. J is TRBJ2-1 and V is TRBV27, with 14 bases matching TRBD2. CDR3 length: 17 residues. Per germline, CDR1 MNHEY and CDR2 SMNVEV (reference sequence). V shed 1 base and J 7 bases; nucleotides not matched to a gene: 6. The CDR3 spells CASSLWRLAGGPNEQFF. CDR3 coding DNA: TGTGCCAGCAGTTTATGGAGACTAGCGGGGGGGCCAAATGAGCAGTTCTTC.

The rearrangement joins TRBV6-5 to TRBJ2-5, with 9 bases aligning to TRBD2. The germline V gene has CDR1 MNHEY and CDR2 SVGAGI. The CDR3 has 15 amino acids. V gave up 4 bases and J gave up 5 bases; unmatched junction bases: 8. In DNA form, the CDR3 reads TGTGCCAGCAGTTGGACTAGCGTCCCTGGGGAGACCCAGTACTTC. Protein sequence: CASSWTSVPGETQYF.

The rearrangement joins TRBV5-6 to TRBJ2-7, with D possibly TRBD2 on 6 matching bases. The CDR3 runs to 14 residues. V lost 4 bases, J lost 7 bases, and 18 bases lay in between. Per germline, CDR1 SGHDT and CDR2 YYEEEE. CDR3 coding DNA: TGTGCCAGCAGCGTGGGACTGGCTCCTACTGAGCAGTACTTC. As protein: CASSVGLAPTEQYF.

The rearrangement uses TRBV2 and TRBJ1-2; no definite D call. The CDR3 length is 14 residues. Germline CDR1 and CDR2: SNHLY and FYNNEI. V was pared by 3 bases and J by 7 bases, with 15 bases between. CDR3 nucleotides: TGTGCCAGCAGTGAGAGATCAGGAGTCCGTGGCTACACCTTC. Translated: CASSERSGVRGYTF.

This sequence joins TRBV19 and TRBJ1-6; a possible D gene is TRBD1 (6 bases). Germline V gene lookup returns CDR1 LNHDA and CDR2 SQIVND (reference sequence). The CDR3 spans 14 residues. V lost 5 bases, J lost 7 bases, and 12 bases lay in between. CDR3 coding DNA: TGTGCCAGTAGTTTCACAGGGCCCAATTCACCCCTCCACTTT. This gives the protein CASSFTGPNSPLHF.

This clone occurred a few times. The chain is built from TRBV15 and TRBJ2-6, with no clear D. Germline loops: CDR1 LNHNV, CDR2 YYDKDF (reference sequence). Trimming pared 3 bases from V and 0 bases from J, leaving 6 bases between. The CDR3 is made up of 15 amino acids. CDR3 nucleotides: TGTGCCACCAGCAGGGCAGACTCTGGGGCCAACGTCCTGACTTTC. Its translation is CATSRADSGANVLTF.

The chain combines TRBV28 with TRBJ2-7, with D hard to call. Trimming left V 2 bases short and J 3 bases short, with 8 bases between. Germline CDR1 MDHEN, CDR2 SYDVKM. The CDR3 runs to 13 residues. For the CDR3, the DNA is TGTGCCAGCAGTTTAGAAGGGAACTACGAGCAGTACTTC. It encodes CASSLEGNYEQYF.

The rearrangement joins TRBV7-6 to TRBJ2-1, with 7 bases fitting TRBD2. J gave up 6 bases and V 2 bases, and 4 bases lay outside the gene matches. The CDR3 extends over 14 amino acids. Germline V lookup: CDR1 SGHVS, CDR2 FNYEAQ. CDR3 DNA: TGTGCCAGCAGCTTAAACAGCGGGGCCAATGAGCAGTTCTTC. It yields the protein CASSLNSGANEQFF.

The chain combines TRBV19 with TRBJ2-5; possibly TRBD1 for D (6 bases). V was pared by 6 bases and J by 5 bases, with 22 bases between. Germline CDR1 is LNHDA and CDR2 is SQIVND (reference sequence). The CDR3 covers 16 residues. In nucleotides, the CDR3 is TGTGCCAGTAGCACGACTCACGGGACACTTGGGGAGACCCAGTACTTC. The encoded protein is CASSTTHGTLGETQYF. Looking up the rest from reference TRBV19 and TRBJ2-5 gives the full variable domain: DGGITQSPKYLFRKEGQNVTLSCEQNLNHDAMYWYRQDPGQGLRLIYYSQIVNDFQKGDIAEGYSVSREKKESFPLTVTSAQKNPTAFYLCASSTTHGTLGETQYFGPGTRLLVL.

The chain combines TRBV7-3 with TRBJ2-7; D ambiguous. This CDR3 spans 14 amino acids. V lost 2 bases and J lost 0, with 8 bases in between. Germline CDR1 SGHTA, CDR2 FQGTGA. The CDR3 region is CASSLVDGSYEQYF. The CDR3 nucleotides read TGTGCCAGCAGCTTAGTGGACGGCTCCTACGAGCAGTACTTC.